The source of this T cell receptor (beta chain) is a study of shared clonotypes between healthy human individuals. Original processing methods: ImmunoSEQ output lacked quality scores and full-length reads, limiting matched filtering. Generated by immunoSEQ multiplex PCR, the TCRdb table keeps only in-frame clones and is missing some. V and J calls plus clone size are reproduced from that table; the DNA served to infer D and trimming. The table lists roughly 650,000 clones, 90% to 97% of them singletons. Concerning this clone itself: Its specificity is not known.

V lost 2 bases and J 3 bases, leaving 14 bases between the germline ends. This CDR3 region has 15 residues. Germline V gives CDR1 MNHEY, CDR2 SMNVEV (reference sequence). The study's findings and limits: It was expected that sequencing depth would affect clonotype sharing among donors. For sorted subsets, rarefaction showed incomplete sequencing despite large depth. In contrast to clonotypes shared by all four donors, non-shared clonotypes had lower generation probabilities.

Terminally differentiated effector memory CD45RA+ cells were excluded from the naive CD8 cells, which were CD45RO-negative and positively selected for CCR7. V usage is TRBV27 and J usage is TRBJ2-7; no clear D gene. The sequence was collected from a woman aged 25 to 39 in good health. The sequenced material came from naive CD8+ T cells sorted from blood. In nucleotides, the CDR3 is TGTGCCAGCAGTTTACAGGTTAGGTCTGGCTACGAGCAGTACTTC. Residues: CASSLQVRSGYEQYF.